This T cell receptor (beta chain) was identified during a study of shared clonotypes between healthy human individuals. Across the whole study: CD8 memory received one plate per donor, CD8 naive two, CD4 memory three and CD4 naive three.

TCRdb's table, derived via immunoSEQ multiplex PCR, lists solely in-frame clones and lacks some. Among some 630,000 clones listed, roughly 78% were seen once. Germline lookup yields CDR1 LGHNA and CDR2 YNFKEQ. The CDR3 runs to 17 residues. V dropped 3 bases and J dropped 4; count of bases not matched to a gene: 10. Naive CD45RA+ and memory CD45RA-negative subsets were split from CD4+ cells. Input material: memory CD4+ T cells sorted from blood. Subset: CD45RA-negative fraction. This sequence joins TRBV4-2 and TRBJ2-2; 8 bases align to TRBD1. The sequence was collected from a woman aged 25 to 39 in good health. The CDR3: CASSHPPGQGSTGELFF. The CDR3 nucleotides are TGTGCCAGCAGCCACCCCCCCGGACAGGGTAGCACCGGGGAGCTGTTTTTT.